The clone carrying this TCR beta chain was observed at least ten times. CDR3 length: 15 amino acids. Trimming at V came to 4 bases and at J to 4 bases, leaving 6 bases not matched to a gene. The germline V gene has CDR1 LGHNA and CDR2 YSLEER. This sample was taken from a study of low-dose radiotherapy and immunotherapy resistance in tumors. Both TCRalpha and TCRbeta chains were reverse transcribed with V-gene-specific primers. With a constant-region primer and a V-primer adapter, TCRs were subjected to about 20 PCR cycles of amplification. TCRdb called the reads again in MiXCR, with one record for every CDR3 protein. This table holds about 64,000 distinct CDR3 sequences, more than 25% found once. Time point noted: before trial treatment.

This rearrangement joins TRBV4-3 to TRBJ2-3, with TRBD2 matching over 9 bases. The TCR was taken from a male donor with rectosigmoid adenocarcinoma. This specimen consisted of PBMCs, obtained before treatment. The CDR3, as DNA: TGCGCCAGCAGCCGCCGACTAGCGGACGCAGATACGCAGTATTTT. Protein product: CASSRRLADADTQYF.